This T cell receptor beta chain emerged from a study of cytomegalovirus exposure and HLA in healthy donors (dated by TCRdb to about 2017). General notes on the study: An earlier analysis of some 500 of the donors reported about 290 Gb of sequence data and about 100 million unique TCR beta sequences from about 179 million T cells. Among some 410 genotyped donors of the cohort, an average of about 220,000 unique TCR beta nucleotide sequences was sequenced per donor, of which 15% to 20% were non-productive. Among the roughly 370 genotyped donors, 75% to 90% belonged to the genetic ancestry cluster associated with self-reported Caucasian donors. An earlier analysis of 587 of the donors used high-throughput TCR beta sequencing to judge whether each TCR beta V gene segment behaved as functional or pseudogenic. A later genetic analysis used genome-wide SNP genotypes for about 60% of the 666 donors, treating that subset as a discovery cohort. Donor age, sex, ethnicity and CMV serostatus were compiled together with the repertoire data. Along with the roughly 700-subject first cohort, a separate validation cohort of roughly 110 different subjects was used. In the later analysis, no new phenotypic data were used to find candidate immune exposures; instead, reliance was placed on TCR beta sequences and their occurrence across donors. HLA typing covered class I and class II loci at four-digit resolution. Typing coverage differed by locus: A, B, C, DRB1 and DQB1 were typed in roughly 620-640 donors, DQA1 in roughly 510, DPA1 in 606, and DPB1 in about 450. An early release covering more than 500 HLA-typed donors comprised about 310 gigabases of sequencing data and about 90 million unique TCR sequences. All discovery cohort repertoires had been generated using a single sequencing platform. A later analysis re-examined previously published TCR beta repertoires from 600 to 700 donors and added high-resolution HLA genotyping to investigate patterns of TCR occurrence. The study used immunosequencing to profile the T cell repertoires of approximately 650 subjects and linked those repertoires to cytomegalovirus serostatus. The aim of the study was to test whether cataloging public T cell receptors could identify signatures of past pathogen exposure. Roughly five DR-DQ haplotypes were handled as single units for association and clustering, since linkage in the cohort was strong. To predict cytomegalovirus infection status, the study brought together high-throughput TCR immunosequencing, statistical association of individual TCRs with disease status, and machine learning.

The library was produced with the immunoSEQ multiplex PCR assay. For the multiplex PCR, a mixture combining 60 forward primers for TCR Vbeta segments and 13 reverse primers for TCR Jbeta segments was used. The CDR3 region of rearranged TCR beta genes was amplified from genomic DNA with a multiplex PCR assay. Amplified TCR beta libraries were sequenced as 87-base-pair reads on the Illumina HiSeq System. The study's processing was this. In a later analysis, roughly 80 million unique TCR beta chains were counted across the approximately 640 repertoires, and roughly 9.9 million of these chains were shared by at least two donors. To remove PCR and sequencing errors, raw reads were error-corrected and collapsed into unique sequences using a nearest-neighbor algorithm that merged closely related sequences. CDR3 sequences were aligned to IMGT reference sequences to assign V, D and J gene segments. For a sequence to be retained, a match of at least six nucleotides was required to both a V gene segment and a J gene segment. Rearrangements were classified as productive when the CDR3 lacked stop codons and remained in frame with V and J, and all other rearrangements were classified as non-productive. Following IMGT convention, CDR3 was defined as the stretch from the second conserved V-encoded cysteine up to the conserved J-encoded phenylalanine. In an earlier analysis of around 540 of the donors, sequences lacking an unambiguous match to a single V gene segment were excluded. An earlier analysis of 500 to 700 of the donors classified V segments as functional when productive rearrangements were above 56.7% and as segregating when the standard deviation between donors was above 5%. To diagnose cytomegalovirus status from the catalog of TCR beta chain sequences, a statistical classification framework was built. In a later analysis, V and J genes were assigned by comparing TCR nucleotide sequences against IMGT/GENE-DB human TR gene sequences. In a later analysis, CDR3 sequences and most-parsimonious VDJ recombination scenarios were assigned using the TCRdist pipeline. A later analysis defined each TCR beta chain by its CDR3 amino acid sequence plus V-gene family, and excluded reads lacking a unique V-gene family. To address suspected cross-contamination and a sequencing artifact, a later analysis removed approximately 600 highly shared, low-generation-probability nucleotide sequences. In a later analysis, a clonal expansion index for each public chain was calculated from normalized within-repertoire ranks of inferred template counts. In a later analysis, generation probabilities were computed using a VDJ recombination model fitted to out-of-frame rearrangements, and the results were checked against IGoR. In a later analysis, hypergeometric tests were used to score TCR-TCR, TCR-HLA and TCR-CMV co-occurrence, with a repertoire-size bias correction applied to TCR pairs. A later analysis estimated false discovery rates by permuting HLA or CMV assignments 20 times. In a later analysis, co-occurring TCRs were grouped using DBSCAN, and TCRdist sequence similarity was added for clustering within HLA-allele-positive subsets. Co-occurrence clustering excluded repertoires with fewer than 30,000 or more than 120,000 public chains, plus five with anomalous nucleotide sharing. The clones in this table, taken by TCRdb from immuneACCESS, are in-frame only. Not every clone is retained; where verified, under half of the shortfall comes from an unresolved V gene, and the cause of the rest is unknown. V, J and clone size derive from that table, while D and trimming were established from the DNA sequence. The sample data list hundreds of thousands of clones, and 75% to 90% of these were observed just once. The biggest ten clones account for around 1% of the sample.

General study outcomes and caveats: A further reported finding was that TCR beta sequences accurately predicted the HLA-A and HLA-B alleles for most subjects in the first cohort. According to a later analysis, TCR association rates differed among HLA loci, with DRB1 alleles showing the most associated TCRs and HLA-C alleles showing the fewest. The study listed approximately 150 TCR beta chains as associated with cytomegalovirus. According to a later genetic analysis, donors in an Asian-associated ancestry cluster had fewer N-insertions in productive TCRs than the roughly 670-donor mean. A cluster of highly shared sequence variants was judged likely to be a technical artifact of the sequencing pipeline. Cytomegalovirus status was reported to be diagnosed by the classifier with high specificity and sensitivity in both the original and validation cohorts. Linkage disequilibrium might explain the correlated functional status among segregating V segments, but an unknown experimental factor could not be excluded. A later analysis found that most CMV-associated TCR beta chains appeared HLA-restricted, with HLA associations seemingly driven largely by CMV exposure. When HLA alleles, especially DR and DQ, strongly co-occurred, TCR associations were difficult to assign to individual alleles. Presence/absence analyses assumed roughly uniform sequencing depth across donors, an assumption that may not hold. The authors suggested that the approach could potentially be generalized to other disease states and immunological phenotypes. CMV serostatus was the only immune exposure information available for the cohort. In vitro tests confirmed that three of the cytomegalovirus-associated TCR beta chains recognize cytomegalovirus antigens. Broadly in line with IMGT annotations, most TCR beta V segments showed up in productive rearrangements about 90% or about 30% of the time in an earlier analysis of approximately 640 of the donors. In a later genetic analysis, a missense DCLRE1C variant was associated with V-gene and J-gene trimming of TCR beta chains, and the association was replicated in an independent cohort. Most TCR sequences were seen in very few donors, while some public TCRs were found in many individuals. The earlier analysis of 587 of the donors excluded roughly 17 rarely observed V segments, including chromosome 9 orphons, because counts were too low. A later analysis associated around 16,000 TCR beta sequences with specific HLA alleles at a false discovery rate of 0.05. Because HLA typing was unavailable for some donors at each locus, only the typed subset was used in association tests. In a later analysis, HLA-associated TCR beta chains were found to be more clonally expanded and to have lower generation probabilities than equally common non-associated chains. Only TCR beta chains were sequenced in this cohort, and the absence of alpha or paired-chain data limited detectable features. According to a later analysis, parvovirus B19, influenza, CMV and Epstein-Barr virus appeared linked to several top co-occurrence clusters.

Comments on this clone: The target of this receptor is not known. Base qualities are not recorded, but no much larger clone differs from it by a single base.

The cohort consisted of 666 healthy bone marrow donors. At the time of sampling, all cohort members were nominally healthy, though unrecorded immune exposures were likely present. The donor tested CMV seronegative, placing the donor among the approximately 400 seronegative members of the cohort. Every donor gave a peripheral blood sample, and the peripheral blood mononuclear cells from that sample were used for TCR beta sequencing. The Qiagen DNeasy Blood Extraction Kit was used to extract genomic DNA from the blood cell samples. This sequence originates from a woman younger than 35 in good health and CMV-seronegative. The sample comprised PBMCs.

The CDR3 loop reads CASSQDRGRTIFRTNEKLFF. Here is the DNA: TGCGCCAGCAGCCAAGACAGGGGCAGGACAATCTTTAGAACTAATGAAAAACTGTTTTTT. Recombination linked TRBV4-3 to TRBJ1-4; tentative D gene TRBD1, with 6 bases matching. Per the germline V gene, LGHNA is the CDR1 and YSLEER is the CDR2. The CDR3 covers 20 residues, taking in both the cysteine and the phenylalanine. Only CDR3 DNA remains: 60 bases, in frame from the first base. The junction shows trimming of 0 bases on V and 1 base on J, plus 21 bases between the germline ends.